This TCR beta chain was sequenced for a study of T cells in localized non-small cell lung cancer. The assay was immunoSEQ multiplex PCR, and TCRdb's table has in-frame clones only and misses some. The data hold fewer than 100,000 clones, with approximately 80% observed a single time. Germline CDR1 and CDR2: MNHEY and SMNVEV (reference sequence). The CDR3 extends over 14 amino acids. The ends were cut back, 5 bases at V and 2 bases at J, with 10 bases in the middle. Sequences were derived from peripheral blood, sampled before any cancer treatment. This chain joins TRBV27 and TRBJ2-1, with D perhaps matching TRBD1 (6 bases). The source is an older female donor with stage I lung adenocarcinoma. The CDR3 region is CASSDRYPYNEQFF. CDR3 bases: TGTGCCAGCAGTGACAGGTATCCCTACAATGAGCAGTTCTTC.